The 9 T cell receptor beta chains below come from one sample, sequenced in a study of control samples from healthy donors and cancer patients. The method was immunoSEQ multiplex PCR; TCRdb's version includes in-frame clones alone and lacks a portion of them. The table lists 45,000 to 60,000 clones, 94% of them singletons. Sequencing used blood. The receptors here all came from a man aged 25 to 40 in good health.

This chain links TRBV25-1 with TRBJ2-7; TRBD1 aligns across 8 bases. The length of the CDR3 is 15 residues. Germline CDR1 and CDR2: MGHDK and SYGVNS. The junction had 12 bases not matched to a gene; V was cut back by 6 bases and J by 5 bases. CDR3 bases: TGTGCCAGCAGCCCGGAGGGCAGGGGGCTGGACGAGCAGTACTTC. Its protein is CASSPEGRGLDEQYF.

The chain couples TRBV4-1 to TRBJ2-1, with no clear D. The V end was cut by 4 bases, the J end by 0 bases, with 13 bases between. The CDR3 is made up of 16 amino acids. CDR1 and CDR2 from the germline V gene are MGHRA and YSYEKL. The CDR3 DNA reads as TGCGCCAGCAGCCCCTTAAACATCGTCTCCTACAATGAGCAGTTCTTC. Translation: CASSPLNIVSYNEQFF.

The V gene is TRBV25-1, the J gene TRBJ2-5; D not certain. The CDR3 loop spans 11 amino acids. The germline CDR1 and CDR2 sequences are MGHDK and SYGVNS. Trimming took off 5 bases at V and 5 bases at J, with 6 bases between the two ends. The CDR3 region is CASSSPETQYF. The CDR3 bases are TGTGCCAGCAGTTCCCCGGAGACCCAGTACTTC.

The sample holds a few counts of this clone. The chain couples TRBV27 to TRBJ2-7; 13 bases align to TRBD2. This CDR3 region has 14 residues. Germline V gene data show CDR1 as MNHEY and CDR2 as SMNVEV (reference sequence). The trim removed 5 bases at V and 6 bases at J, leaving 4 bases unmatched. CDR3 sequence reads: CASSPRTSGSEQYF. Written as DNA, the CDR3 is TGTGCCAGCAGTCCCAGGACTAGCGGGAGCGAGCAGTACTTC.

The rearrangement uses TRBV10-3 and TRBJ2-7, with 8 positions matching TRBD1. The CDR3 consists of 13 residues. With 10 bases clipped from V and 0 bases from J, the junction kept 5 bases outside the gene matches. Per the germline V gene, CDR1 is ENHRY and CDR2 is SYGVKD. Here the CDR3 reads CATRTGNSYEQYF. DNA of the CDR3: TGTGCCACGAGGACAGGGAACTCCTACGAGCAGTACTTC.

CDR3 loop: CASSFYQGTNTEAFF. CDR3 sequence (DNA): TGTGCCAGCAGTTTTTACCAGGGGACTAACACTGAAGCTTTCTTT. The chain is built from TRBV7-8 and TRBJ1-1, with a tentative D call TRBD1 (6 bases). The V and J ends lost 6 bases and 2 bases respectively, with 16 bases between them. The CDR3 is 15 amino acids. Germline CDR1 reads SGHVS; CDR2 reads FQNEAQ.

The V gene is TRBV19, the J gene TRBJ2-5, with 7 bases that match TRBD1. This CDR3 has 14 residues. Germline V CDR1 and CDR2: LNHDA, SQIVND (reference sequence). With V trimmed by 7 bases and J by 0 bases, 5 bases remained unmatched. The CDR3 DNA reads TGTGCCAGTACCGACAGGGCCCACCAAGAGACCCAGTACTTC. As protein: CASTDRAHQETQYF.

The chain has TRBV6-1 and TRBJ1-5; D is undetermined. V lost 3 bases to trimming and J lost 2 bases, with 11 bases between them. CDR1 and CDR2 (germline): MNHNS, SASEGT. The CDR3 spans 15 residues. CDR3 sequence: CASSENAEGNQPQHF. CDR3 bases: TGTGCCAGCAGTGAGAATGCGGAGGGCAATCAGCCCCAGCATTTT.

V is TRBV7-6 and J is TRBJ2-3; the D is unclear. V lost 3 bases, J lost 2 bases, and 9 bases lay in between. The CDR3 sequence is 14 residues long. Per germline, CDR1 SGHVS and CDR2 FNYEAQ. The CDR3 reads CASSFTEITDTQYF. CDR3 sequence (DNA): TGTGCCAGCAGCTTTACAGAGATCACAGATACGCAGTATTTT.